A single sample gave rise to the 21 T cell receptor beta chains below, sequenced in a study of T cell responses to AZD1222 COVID-19 vaccine (dated by TCRdb to the early 2020s). According to the study, the label for this sample's time point signals: about 28 days (+/-7) after the second vaccine dose. The library was generated by the immunoSEQ multiplex PCR assay. TCRdb re-hosts the immuneACCESS table, in-frame sequences only. Its copies lack some clones; in the studies checked, an unresolved V gene accounts for under half of them, and the cause for the rest is not known. The sample includes 180,000 or so clones, with roughly 94% observed a single time. Of the sample, 1.3% falls within the top ten clones. The sample was peripheral blood, taken 28 days after the second AZD1222 dose. The receptors stem from an adult who received the AZD1222 COVID-19 vaccine.

This CDR3 reads CASSLAQINTGELFF. The CDR3 bases are TGCGCCAGCAGCTTGGCACAGATAAACACCGGGGAGCTGTTTTTT. V is TRBV5-1 and J is TRBJ2-2; no clear D. From germline, CDR1 is SGHRS and CDR2 YFSETQ. The CDR3 consists of 15 residues. Deletions cut 0 bases from V and 2 bases from J, with 8 bases between. Variable domain in full (rest from reference TRBV5-1 and TRBJ2-2): KAGVTQTPRYLIKTRGQQVTLSCSPISGHRSVSWYQQTPGQGLQFLFEYFSETQRNKGNFPGRFSGRQFSNSRSEMNVSTLELGDSALYLCASSLAQINTGELFFGEGSRLTVL.

V and J are TRBV7-2 and TRBJ1-5, with D tentatively TRBD1 (5 bases). Germline V gives CDR1 SGHTA, CDR2 FQGNSA. CDR3 length: 15 residues. V lost 1 base to trimming and J lost 7 bases, with 14 bases between them. The CDR3 spells CASSLVGEGSQPQHF. CDR3 DNA: TGTGCCAGCAGCTTAGTAGGGGAAGGCAGCCAGCCCCAGCATTTT.

The rearrangement uses TRBV15 and TRBJ1-2, with D perhaps matching TRBD1 (5 bases). V lost 0 bases and J 12 bases, leaving 20 bases between the germline ends. The CDR3 runs 15 residues. Germline V gene data show CDR1 as LNHNV and CDR2 as YYDKDF (reference sequence). The CDR3 region is CATSRESGRTPLDTF. CDR3 DNA: TGTGCCACCAGCAGAGAGAGTGGACGGACACCCCTGGACACCTTC.

This clone was recorded once. V and J are TRBV19 and TRBJ2-3, with 9 bases identical to TRBD2. Germline V gene data show CDR1 as LNHDA and CDR2 as SQIVND (reference sequence). Trimming removed 4 bases from V and 6 bases from J; junction bases left unmatched: 5. This CDR3 region has 14 residues. The CDR3 bases are TGTGCCAGTAGTACTAGCGGGGTTCGGGATACGCAGTATTTT. Amino acids: CASSTSGVRDTQYF.

Comment on this clone: Other DNA sequences in this specimen translate into the identical CDR3. J is TRBJ1-2 and V is TRBV5-1; 7 nucleotides match TRBD1. V trimming: 0 bases; J trimming: 6 bases; junction bases outside the gene matches: 2. This CDR3 has 13 amino acids. Germline assignment: CDR1 SGHRS and CDR2 YFSETQ. The CDR3 spells CASSLGQGDGYTF. In nucleotides, the CDR3 is TGCGCCAGCAGCTTGGGACAGGGAGATGGCTACACCTTC.

V usage is TRBV7-2 and J usage is TRBJ2-7; the D gene is possibly TRBD1 (6 bases). The CDR3 contains 15 residues. CDR1 is SGHTA and CDR2 is FQGNSA in the germline V gene. V lost 1 base, J lost 0 bases, and 10 bases lay in between. The CDR3 sequence: CASSLGQGISYEQYF. CDR3 nucleotides: TGTGCCAGCAGCTTAGGGCAGGGGATCTCCTACGAGCAGTACTTC.

The chain has TRBV27 and TRBJ2-7; 9 bases fit TRBD2. Trimming removed 0 bases from V and 3 bases from J; junction bases left unmatched: 9. The CDR3 has 17 residues. Germline V gene data show CDR1 as MNHEY and CDR2 as SMNVEV (reference sequence). CDR3 bases: TGTGCCAGCAGTTTATCCCATGCGGGAGGGGTTATCTACGAGCAGTACTTC. This encodes CASSLSHAGGVIYEQYF.

V gene TRBV7-8 combines with J gene TRBJ1-5; unclear D gene. The germline V gene has CDR1 SGHVS and CDR2 FQNEAQ. The CDR3 totals 12 residues. Trimming cost V 4 bases and J 7 bases, with 8 bases left between them. The CDR3 DNA reads as TGTGCCAGCAGCTCCCCCGGGCAGCCCCAGCATTTT. It encodes CASSSPGQPQHF.

The genes are TRBV14 and TRBJ1-4, with a tentative D call TRBD1 (6 bases). Germline lookup yields CDR1 SGHDN and CDR2 FVKESK. Trimming took 0 bases from V and 8 from J, leaving 13 bases between them. The CDR3 sequence is 15 residues long. CDR3 sequence reads: CASSQDWGTSEKLFF. CDR3 nucleotides: TGTGCCAGCAGCCAAGACTGGGGGACATCCGAAAAACTGTTTTTT.

This chain joins TRBV21-1 and TRBJ1-1; the D call TRBD1 from the table was never checked on the DNA. TRBV21-1 is recorded as a pseudogene. This CDR3 is 12 amino acids long. The DNA of the CDR3 is TGTGCTACCATTTGGGCAGCTGGTAGAGCTTTCTTT. It encodes CATIWAAGRAFF.

This rearrangement joins TRBV3-1 (or the pseudogene TRBV3-2) to TRBJ1-2; TRBD1 might be the D (6 bases). V was cut by 0 bases and J by 7 bases, with 21 bases left in between. Per the germline V gene, CDR1 is LGHDT and CDR2 is YNNKEL (reference sequence). The CDR3 is made up of 17 amino acids. CDR3 DNA sequence: TGTGCCAGCAGCCAAGATCGCGATAACAGGGTACTGGCTGGCTACACCTTC. Its translation: CASSQDRDNRVLAGYTF.

V usage is TRBV5-1 and J usage is TRBJ2-2; TRBD2 is a possible D gene (5 bases). Trimming shortened V by 0 bases and J by 4 bases, and 10 bases separated the two germline ends. This CDR3 has 15 amino acids. Germline CDR1 SGHRS, CDR2 YFSETQ. Written as DNA, the CDR3 is TGCGCCAGCAGCTTGGTTCTAGCCGGCACCGGGGAGCTGTTTTTT. Its protein is CASSLVLAGTGELFF.

This clone showed up just once. This rearrangement joins TRBV13 to TRBJ1-2, with TRBD1 as a possible D gene (6 bases). From germline, CDR1 is PRHDT and CDR2 FYEKMQ (reference sequence). The V and J ends lost 4 bases and 1 base respectively, with 19 bases between them. The CDR3 extends over 17 amino acids. CDR3 sequence: CASSSTGGQGINYGYTF. The CDR3 nucleotides read TGTGCCAGCAGCTCCACCGGCGGGCAGGGGATTAACTATGGCTACACCTTC.

The chain is built from TRBV29-1 and TRBJ2-7, with a weak D call TRBD1 (6 bases). The CDR3 has 17 residues. Germline values: CDR1 SQVTM, CDR2 ANQGSEA. Trimming pared 6 bases from V and 4 bases from J, leaving 28 bases between. CDR3 bases: TGCAGCGTAGGCCCGGAAGGGGGAGACACGAACCCTTACGAGCAGTACTTC. It codes for CSVGPEGGDTNPYEQYF.

The CDR3, as DNA: TGTGCCAGCAGCCCTGACGGGAACACTGAAGCTTTCTTT. Translated, it gives CASSPDGNTEAFF. J is TRBJ1-1 and V is TRBV7-3; D uncertain. The CDR3 has 13 amino acids. CDR1 and CDR2 (germline): SGHTA, FQGTGA. Trimming left V 5 bases short and J 1 base short, with 8 bases between.

V gene TRBV11-2 combines with J gene TRBJ2-2; 7 bases align to TRBD2. Trimming removed 5 bases from V and 0 bases from J; junction bases left unmatched: 3. This CDR3 has 15 residues. The V gene's germline CDR1 is SGHAT and CDR2 FQNNGV. The CDR3 sequence: CASSPGGTNTGELFF. The CDR3 coding sequence is TGTGCCAGCAGCCCGGGGGGAACGAACACCGGGGAGCTGTTTTTT.

J is TRBJ1-6 and V is TRBV3-1 (or the pseudogene TRBV3-2); D is undetermined. V was trimmed by 0 bases and J by 10 bases, leaving 4 bases between them. The CDR3 has 12 residues. Germline V gene data show CDR1 as LGHDT and CDR2 as YNNKEL (reference sequence). The CDR3 region has the DNA TGTGCCAGCAGCCAAGATGGATCACCCCTCCACTTT. This encodes CASSQDGSPLHF.

The gene calls are TRBV21-1 and TRBJ2-2; no DNA check was done on the table's D call, TRBD1. TRBV21-1 has pseudogene status. The CDR3 runs 15 residues. The CDR3 coding sequence is TGTGCCAGCGCCCCGGGACAGCCTAATACCGGGGAGCTGTTTTTT. Translating it yields CASAPGQPNTGELFF.

CDR3 region: CAWNPGVGANEKLFF. In DNA, the CDR3 is TGTGCCTGGAACCCCGGCGTTGGGGCTAATGAAAAACTGTTTTTT. V is TRBV30 and J is TRBJ1-4; unclear D gene. CDR3 length: 15 amino acids. Trimming took 4 bases from V and 3 from J, leaving 15 bases between them. Per the germline V gene, CDR1 is GTSNPN and CDR2 is SVGIG (reference sequence).

The chain links TRBV6-5 to TRBJ1-6, with D unresolved. This CDR3 has 14 amino acids. With 3 bases removed from V and 10 bases from J, the gap between germline ends came to 13 bases. CDR1 and CDR2 from the germline V gene are MNHEY and SVGAGI. In DNA, the CDR3 is TGTGCCAGCAGTTATCTGGGAGTAGGGTCACCCCTCCACTTT. This sequence encodes CASSYLGVGSPLHF.

V and J are TRBV19 and TRBJ1-1, with D perhaps matching TRBD1 (6 bases). Trimming stripped 5 bases from V and 0 bases from J, with 10 bases between. The CDR3 runs 14 residues. Germline CDR1 reads LNHDA; CDR2 reads SQIVND (reference sequence). In DNA form, the CDR3 reads TGTGCCAGTAGTGCATACAGGGTGAACACTGAAGCTTTCTTT. This gives the protein CASSAYRVNTEAFF.